This TCR beta chain derives from a study of T-cell memory formation after mild COVID-19. From the 5' RACE reads, TCRdb called clonotypes with MiXCR, one entry per CDR3 protein. The table shows about 240,000 distinct CDR3 sequences, with approximately 9% occurring only once. Trimming stripped 5 bases from V and 4 bases from J, with 9 bases between. This CDR3 is built from 13 residues. The germline V gene encodes CDR1 SGHVS and CDR2 FQNEAQ. This clonotype was detected ten times or more. Sequenced: PBMCs or a T cell subset sorted from them (not recorded which). This receptor was identified in a man aged 18 to 29 who had mild COVID-19 (a few samples of this study predate the infection). Cell type and time point are not known. The J gene is TRBJ2-1, the V gene TRBV7-8; tentative D call: TRBD2 (6 bases). CDR3 protein: CASSIGRYNEQFF. CDR3 DNA sequence: TGTGCCAGCAGCATTGGGAGGTACAATGAGCAGTTCTTC.